One sample yielded the 7 T cell receptor beta chains listed below, sequenced in a study of cytomegalovirus exposure and HLA in healthy donors. The primer mix had 60 Vbeta and 13 Jbeta primers. Data came from immunoSEQ multiplex PCR; TCRdb stores just in-frame clones and leaves some out. The sample includes about 250,000 clones, about 90% of them seen just once. Sequencing input: PBMCs. Receptors were obtained from a girl aged 2-15 years in good health and CMV-seronegative.

The J gene is TRBJ2-7, the V gene TRBV29-1, with TRBD1 matching over 10 bases. The CDR3 sequence is 14 residues long. Germline loops: CDR1 SQVTM, CDR2 ANQGSEA. V lost 7 bases to trimming and J lost 2 bases; unmatched junction nucleotides: 8. The chain's CDR3 is CSAWHGTGAYEQYF. The CDR3 region has the DNA TGCAGCGCCTGGCACGGGACAGGGGCCTACGAGCAGTACTTC.

The rearrangement links TRBV7-2 to TRBJ2-7; no clear D. V was trimmed by 5 bases and J by 5 bases, leaving 7 bases between them. The CDR3 contains 11 residues. Germline-derived CDR1 and CDR2 are SGHTA and FQGNSA. The CDR3 nucleotides read TGTGCCAGCAGCCAAGCCAACGAGCAGTACTTC. Its protein is CASSQANEQYF.

This chain connects TRBV13 to TRBJ1-6; 7 nucleotides agree with TRBD1. In germline, CDR1 is PRHDT, CDR2 FYEKMQ (reference sequence). The CDR3 consists of 15 residues. J was trimmed by 11 bases and V by 4 bases; bases with no gene match: 11. CDR3 amino acids: CASSYTGTVPAPLHF. The DNA for the CDR3 is TGTGCCAGCAGCTACACCGGGACAGTCCCTGCACCCCTCCACTTT.

The table lists this clone with a few counts. The V call is TRBV2, the J call TRBJ1-1; D not resolved. This CDR3 comprises 14 residues. Deletions cut 6 bases from V and 3 bases from J, with 14 bases between. The germline V gene encodes CDR1 SNHLY and CDR2 FYNNEI. This CDR3 is CASSFLESDTEAFF. DNA of the CDR3: TGTGCCAGCAGCTTTTTGGAGTCGGACACTGAAGCTTTCTTT.

The V gene is TRBV7-8, the J gene TRBJ2-2; TRBD2 is a possible D gene (5 bases). The V and J ends lost 5 bases and 4 bases respectively, with 17 bases between them. Germline values: CDR1 SGHVS, CDR2 FQNEAQ. CDR3 size: 16 residues. The CDR3: CASSISGFRGTGELFF. In nucleotides, the CDR3 is TGTGCCAGCAGCATATCGGGATTCCGGGGCACCGGGGAGCTGTTTTTT.

The chain employs TRBV6-5 and TRBJ1-1; D gene uncertain. V was shortened by 5 bases and J by 3 bases, with 10 bases between the two germline ends. CDR3 length: 13 amino acids. The germline V gene encodes CDR1 MNHEY and CDR2 SVGAGI. CDR3 region: CASSEGAYTEAFF. The CDR3, as DNA: TGTGCCAGCAGTGAAGGAGCGTACACTGAAGCTTTCTTT.

V gene TRBV5-1 combines with J gene TRBJ2-1, with D maybe TRBD2 (6 bases). The CDR3 totals 16 residues. V dropped 4 bases and J dropped 0 bases, with 14 bases sitting between them. Looked up from germline, CDR1 is SGHRS and CDR2 is YFSETQ. The CDR3 DNA reads as TGCGCCAGCAGCATATTAGCGGAAAGCTCCTACAATGAGCAGTTCTTC. It is translated as CASSILAESSYNEQFF.